This T cell receptor (beta chain) was obtained from a study of regulatory T cells in long-lasting Graves disease. Whole-study context: Antithyroid drugs had been taken by newly diagnosed Graves' patients for under 3 months.

CDR3-region Arm-PCR and iRepertoire HTBI primers produced the TCR beta libraries. TCRdb reanalysed the multiplex PCR reads using MiXCR and keeps one entry per CDR3 protein. The table has about 620,000 distinct CDR3 sequences, under 20% seen once. Noted time point: newly diagnosed GD, antithyroid drugs for less than 3 months. Scientists built the TCR library using RNA that was extracted from PBMCs. These data were also filed under a second study, of T cells in Graves' hyperthyroidism and ophthalmopathy. In that study: The model forecast ophthalmopathy, anticipating it by a median around 6.5 months before onset.

The origin of this receptor is a woman in her 30s with Graves disease. Material: peripheral blood mononuclear cells (PBMCs), obtained at new diagnosis, from a patient treated with antithyroid drugs.

For the CDR3, the DNA is TGTGCCAGCAGTGTACTCAAGTGGCAGGGGTCCGAGACCCAGTACTTC. This translates into CASSVLKWQGSETQYF. The rearrangement joins TRBV25-1 to TRBJ2-5, with D tentatively TRBD1 (6 bases). Germline lookup yields CDR1 MGHDK and CDR2 SYGVNS. V was pared by 4 bases and J by 5 bases, with 20 bases between. The CDR3 covers 16 residues.